This T cell receptor beta chain was captured in a study of blood T cell repertoires in COVID-19. Sequencing was performed with immunoSEQ multiplex PCR; in TCRdb, only in-frame clones are kept and a portion is missing. The sample holds around 320,000 clones, 85% seen once. Germline V lookup: CDR1 SGHTA, CDR2 FQGNSA. The CDR3 has 16 residues. V lost 2 bases and J 4 bases, leaving 15 bases between the germline ends. The sequenced material came from peripheral blood. The clonotype comes from a human donor in a cohort sampled during active COVID-19. The chain couples TRBV7-2 to TRBJ1-3; unclear D gene. This CDR3 is CASSLQVQMIGNTIYF. In DNA form, the CDR3 reads TGTGCCAGCAGCTTACAAGTACAGATGATCGGAAACACCATATATTTT.